This T cell receptor (beta chain) originates from a study of T-cell reconstitution after alpha-beta-depleted transplantation in children. The TCRbeta library incorporated unique molecular identifiers. Each CDR3 protein gets one entry after TCRdb re-called the PCR reads with MiXCR. The table lists 32,000 or so distinct CDR3 sequences, around 7% of them singletons. This clonotype was counted at least ten times. Its cognate antigen is unknown. Findings of the study overall: Reportedly, only several hundred clones from non-depleted graft cells drove alpha-beta T-cell counts at about two months. T-cell numbers and diversity one year post-transplant derived largely from freshly generated T cells. There were some patients whose high TCRbeta diversity at day 60 came from surviving recipient T cells and thymic progenitors.

CDR1 is SGHDT, CDR2 YYEEEE, per germline. V was shortened by 4 bases and J by 3 bases, with 20 bases between the two germline ends. This CDR3 spans 17 amino acids. The material sequenced was peripheral blood, taken 60 days after TCRalphabeta/CD19-depleted stem cell transplant. The clonotype originates from a child under two years old who had a stem cell transplant for acute myeloid leukemia, so the T cells may come from the graft donor. The chain employs TRBV5-6 and TRBJ2-1, with a possible D match to TRBD2 (6 bases). CDR3 region: CASSLGRGSGYYNEQFF. The CDR3 nucleotides are TGTGCCAGCAGCCTAGGGCGGGGATCGGGCTACTACAATGAGCAGTTCTTC.